This paragraph reports one T cell receptor (beta chain). What antigen it recognizes has not been identified. Nothing much larger sits one base from this clone, and base qualities are not available. CDR1 SGHRS and CDR2 YFSETQ were looked up in the germline V gene. Between the V and J ends, shortened by 4 bases and 1 base respectively, the junction contains 8 bases. The cysteine opens and the phenylalanine closes a CDR3 of 13 amino acids. Only the CDR3 DNA stays, 39 bases, in frame from base 1. These data originate in a study of shared clonotypes between healthy human individuals (TCRdb year 2020). About the full investigation: A few men and two women, aged 18 to 49 years, made up the cohort. For each donor, CD4 naive and CD4 memory were each run on three plates, CD8 naive on two plates, and CD8 memory on one plate. Libraries were prepared and TCR repertoires were sequenced by different laboratories using diverse techniques, in order to increase sequencing depth and limit assay-specific biases. The study deeply sequenced blood TCR repertoires of 5 or 6 healthy adults to estimate repertoire size and the extent of clonotype sharing between individuals. Each donor's leukapheresis produced roughly between about 0.8 and 8.9 billion PBMCs.

Study-wide findings and limitations: Compared with non-shared clonotypes, clonotypes shared by all four sorted-subset donors had higher generation probabilities. Because the study included only a small number of donors, the genetic and exposure-history diversity represented was limited. Sampling was restricted to blood, and TCR repertoires in tissues likely differ from the TCR repertoires found in blood. Sharing across a handful of donors was observed for approximately 4.6% of naive CD4, under 4% of naive CD8, 2% to 2.5% of memory CD4, and about 0.38% of memory CD8 clonotypes. Pairwise subsampling led to the expectation that sequencing depth would affect the degree of clonotype sharing among donors. Rarefaction of sorted-subset datasets indicated incomplete sequencing despite the large sequencing depth. Larger estimated clonotype richness was generally found for naive subsets than for memory subsets.

The donors were healthy, HIV-negative adults with no recently reported acute infections or vaccinations. All donors were Caucasian adults living in Nashville, Tennessee, USA. Magnetic negative selection was used to enrich CD4+ T cells, after which naive cells were positively selected on CD45RA and the negative fraction became the memory subset. After blood collection by leukapheresis, PBMCs were isolated using Ficoll-Histopaque density gradient centrifugation and then cryopreserved in the vapor phase of liquid nitrogen. Purity and quantity of every magnetically sorted T cell population were checked by analytical flow cytometry. Genomic DNA was isolated from every sorted fraction and measured by UV absorbance on a Nanodrop 2000c. Using the deep immunoSEQ assay, TCR CDR3 regions were amplified from genomic DNA by multiplex PCR. For each cell subset, the extracted genomic DNA was distributed evenly across all wells of several immunoSEQ 96-well plates, and each plate served as one replicate. For sorted subsets, 200 ng of genomic DNA, equivalent to around 31,000 T cell genomes, went into each replicate PCR. Purified libraries were quantified with a Qubit 3.0 fluorometer, sized on a Bioanalyzer 2100, and re-quantified with the KAPA Library Quantification kit. A separate single-read 150-cycle Illumina NextSeq 550 flow cell was used to sequence each immunoSEQ 96-well plate. Per the original workflow: The immunoSEQ output contained only junctional sequences without quality scores, so filtering could not match that applied to full-length reads. Sequences were annotated with PyIR, a Python wrapper for IgBLAST v1.9, and V/J genes and CDR3 were assigned using IMGT germline references. Reads with weak V/J assignments (E-value above 1e-6), missing CDR3, stop codons, out-of-frame junctions, or ambiguous translated residues were removed. V3J clonotypes were defined as sequences sharing an identical inferred V gene, J gene, and CDR3 amino acid sequence. To compute the percentage overlap between repertoires, the number of shared unique clonotypes was divided by the size of the smaller repertoire. Richness of each repertoire was evaluated using RTK rarefaction, the Chao1 estimator, and Recon v2.1 estimates of unobserved clonotypes. OLGA was used to compute generation probabilities for all TCRbeta clonotypes that the gDNA method yielded from a handful of donors. In TCRdb, the immuneACCESS table is reduced to in-frame sequences with V and J assigned. These tables do not hold every clone; where another copy was compared, an unresolved V gene accounts for under half, and the others remain unexplained. V and J calls and clone size are copied from that table; D and trimming were computed from the DNA. The sample table records more than 400,000 clones; about 95% of these occur just once. The ten largest clones take up about 0.054% of the sample.

The chain joins TRBV5-1 to TRBJ1-1; the D gene identity is not certain. The TCR originated in a woman in her 30s in good health. The source material was naive CD4+ T cells sorted from blood. The meaning of the sample's cell subset or site label: CD45RA+ positively selected. The DNA sequence reads TGCGCCAGCAGCCCCCAGCAGAACACTGAAGCTTTCTTT. Protein translation: CASSPQQNTEAFF. The CDR3 plus the reference TRBV5-1 and TRBJ1-1 genes for the other parts give the full variable domain: KAGVTQTPRYLIKTRGQQVTLSCSPISGHRSVSWYQQTPGQGLQFLFEYFSETQRNKGNFPGRFSGRQFSNSRSEMNVSTLELGDSALYLCASSPQQNTEAFFGQGTRLTVV.